This TCR beta chain appears in the sequencing data of a study of blood T cell repertoires in COVID-19. Study context: Sites in the United States, Italy and Spain provided acute and convalescent COVID-19 samples. Nucleic acid was either cDNA or gDNA, and it came from T cells, B-cell-depleted T cells, or PBMCs.

The V end was cut by 5 bases, the J end by 0 bases, with 23 bases between. The CDR3 is 19 amino acids. The germline V gene encodes CDR1 SGHNT and CDR2 YENEEA. In the authors' methods: Amplified reference gene primers provided the basis for estimating nucleated cell counts. Sequencing used immunoSEQ multiplex PCR; TCRdb keeps in-frame clones, though not all of them. That table is the source of V, J and clone size, and D and trimming were worked out from the DNA. The sample carries 95,000 to 150,000 clones, over 75% recorded once. The TCR sequence derives from a man aged 50 to 60 with acute or convalescent COVID-19. The gene calls are TRBV11-3 and TRBJ2-1, with D maybe TRBD1 (6 bases). Sequencing was done on a sample of peripheral blood. For the CDR3, the DNA is TGTGCCAGCAGCGCCCCCTGGGGGCCCGGGCCCCTCTCCTACAATGAGCAGTTCTTC. Its protein product is CASSAPWGPGPLSYNEQFF.